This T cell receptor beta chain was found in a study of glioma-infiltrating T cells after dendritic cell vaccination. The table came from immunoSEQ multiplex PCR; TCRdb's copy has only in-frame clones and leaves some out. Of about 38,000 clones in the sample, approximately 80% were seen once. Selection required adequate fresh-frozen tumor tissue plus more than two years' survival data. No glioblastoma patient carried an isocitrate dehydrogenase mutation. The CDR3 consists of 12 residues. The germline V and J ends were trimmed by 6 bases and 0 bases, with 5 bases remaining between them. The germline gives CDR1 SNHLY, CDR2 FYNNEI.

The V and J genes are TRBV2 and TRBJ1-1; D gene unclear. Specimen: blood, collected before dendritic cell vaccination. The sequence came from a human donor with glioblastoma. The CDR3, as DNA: TGTGCCAGCAGAACAATGAACACTGAAGCTTTCTTT. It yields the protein CASRTMNTEAFF. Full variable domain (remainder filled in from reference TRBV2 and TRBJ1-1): EPEVTQTPSHQVTQMGQEVILRCVPISNHLYFYWYRQILGQKVEFLVSFYNNEISEKSEIFDDQFSVERPDGSNFTLKIRSTKLEDSAMYFCASRTMNTEAFFGQGTRLTVV.